These 28 T cell receptor beta chains share one sample of origin, sequenced in a study of blood T cell repertoires in COVID-19. The table came from immunoSEQ multiplex PCR; TCRdb's copy has only in-frame clones and leaves some out. The data show about 220,000 clones, about 80% seen once. The specimen sequenced was peripheral blood. Source of these receptors: a woman under 40 who had recovered from COVID-19.

CDR3: CASSLEAWGQNEQYF. The CDR3 DNA reads TGTGCCAGCAGCTTGGAGGCTTGGGGACAGAACGAGCAGTACTTC. The chain combines TRBV5-6 with TRBJ2-7; 7 bases fit TRBD1. Germline V gene sequence: CDR1 SGHDT, CDR2 YYEEEE. The length of the CDR3 is 15 residues. V shed 0 bases and J 5 bases; nucleotides not matched to a gene: 8.

The chain combines TRBV2 with TRBJ2-7, with a weak D call TRBD1 (6 bases). V lost 6 bases and J lost 0, with 9 bases in between. The CDR3 totals 13 residues. Germline CDR1 and CDR2: SNHLY and FYNNEI. CDR3 DNA sequence: TGTGCCAGCAGCCAACAGGGCTCCTACGAGCAGTACTTC. Amino acids: CASSQQGSYEQYF.

CDR3: CASSGEGLSYEQYF. The CDR3 DNA reads TGTGCCAGTAGCGGGGAGGGACTCTCCTACGAGCAGTACTTC. V gene TRBV19 combines with J gene TRBJ2-7; 7 bases are a match to TRBD2. The V and J ends lost 6 bases and 0 bases, in that order; junction bases with no gene match: 5. This CDR3 has 14 residues. Germline V gene lookup returns CDR1 LNHDA and CDR2 SQIVND (reference sequence).

CDR3 sequence (DNA): TGTGCCAGCAGCCGGGAGCATGAAAAACTGTTTTTT. Residues: CASSREHEKLFF. This chain links TRBV13 with TRBJ1-4; D gene uncertain. V was pared by 5 bases and J by 6 bases, with 7 bases between. There are 12 residues in the CDR3. In germline, CDR1 is PRHDT, CDR2 FYEKMQ (reference sequence).

The chain joins TRBV7-3 to TRBJ2-1; 9 positions match TRBD2. The trim removed 3 bases at V and 7 bases at J, leaving 4 bases unmatched. Germline assignment: CDR1 SGHTA and CDR2 FQGTGA. The CDR3 sequence is 14 residues long. The DNA for the CDR3 is TGTGCCAGCAGCTTCGAAGGACTAGCGAATGAGCAGTTCTTC. It encodes CASSFEGLANEQFF.

The rearrangement joins TRBV10-3 to TRBJ2-7; D might be TRBD1 (5 bases). The germline V gene encodes CDR1 ENHRY and CDR2 SYGVKD. The V and J ends lost 7 bases and 3 bases respectively, with 19 bases between them. The CDR3 runs 15 residues. CDR3 sequence: CAITPETAQGYEQYF. The CDR3 coding sequence is TGTGCCATCACCCCGGAAACGGCCCAGGGCTACGAGCAGTACTTC.

This clone came up many times. V gene TRBV7-6 combines with J gene TRBJ1-2; weak D call: TRBD1 (6 bases). The CDR3 covers 13 residues. V lost 3 bases, J lost 1 base, and 6 bases lay in between. Per germline, CDR1 SGHVS and CDR2 FNYEAQ. This CDR3 reads CASSLDSNYGYTF. The CDR3 region has the DNA TGTGCCAGCAGCTTGGACAGTAACTATGGCTACACCTTC. Combining the CDR3 with reference TRBV7-6 and TRBJ1-2 gives the whole variable domain GAGVSQSPRYKVTKRGQDVALRCDPISGHVSLYWYRQALGQGPEFLTYFNYEAQQDKSGLPNDRFSAERPEGSISTLTIQRTEQRDSAMYRCASSLDSNYGYTFGSGTRLTVV.

This rearrangement joins TRBV18 to TRBJ2-5, with D possibly TRBD2 on 6 matching bases. The germline V gene encodes CDR1 KGHSH and CDR2 LQKENI. The CDR3 spans 13 residues. Trimming shortened V by 4 bases and J by 5 bases, and 11 bases separated the two germline ends. CDR3 nucleotides: TGTGCCAGCTCACGGGAGGCCGGGGAGACCCAGTACTTC. It is translated as CASSREAGETQYF.

This clone was found a few times. The rearrangement uses TRBV30 and TRBJ2-7, with TRBD2 matching 8 bases. CDR3 length equals 16 residues. CDR1 and CDR2 (germline): GTSNPN, SVGIG (reference sequence). The V gene end was trimmed by 0 bases and the J gene end by 3 bases; junction bases not matched to a gene: 10. CDR3 region: CAWSVPGGLAGYEQYF. CDR3 nucleotides: TGTGCCTGGAGTGTACCCGGGGGCCTAGCGGGCTACGAGCAGTACTTC.

Details on this clone: The sample carries other DNA sequences with the same CDR3. The rearrangement uses TRBV30 and TRBJ2-5; D perhaps matches TRBD2 (7 bases). Germline lookup yields CDR1 GTSNPN and CDR2 SVGIG (reference sequence). V lost 1 base and J 3 bases, leaving 9 bases between the germline ends. The CDR3 length is 13 residues. The CDR3 region is CAWSAGGEETQYF. The DNA of the CDR3 is TGTGCCTGGAGTGCGGGGGGCGAAGAGACCCAGTACTTC.

The chain carries TRBV7-9 and TRBJ1-6, with 8 bases lining up with TRBD1. This CDR3 comprises 14 residues. CDR1 and CDR2 (germline): SEHNR, FQNEAQ (reference sequence). The trim removed 4 bases at V and 7 bases at J, leaving 3 bases unmatched. The CDR3 bases are TGTGCCAGCAGCTCGCGACAGGGGAATTCACCCCTCCACTTT. It is translated as CASSSRQGNSPLHF.

This clone showed up many times. The V gene is TRBV5-5, the J gene TRBJ1-2, with D uncertain. The CDR3 is made up of 14 amino acids. V lost 4 bases, J lost 4 bases, and 14 bases lay in between. Germline V CDR1 and CDR2: SGHKS, YYEKEE (reference sequence). Here the CDR3 reads CASSPERDGYGYTF. CDR3 coding DNA: TGTGCCAGCAGCCCCGAGAGGGATGGCTATGGCTACACCTTC.

V and J are TRBV9 and TRBJ2-7, with 8 bases fitting TRBD1. V lost 4 bases and J lost 0; bases outside the gene matches: 6. Per the germline V gene, CDR1 is SGDLS and CDR2 is YYNGEE. The CDR3 loop spans 15 amino acids. The CDR3 region has the DNA TGTGCCAGCAGCCCTCGGGACAGGACCTCCTACGAGCAGTACTTC. This translates into CASSPRDRTSYEQYF.

The rearrangement joins TRBV19 to TRBJ2-7, with D possibly TRBD1 on 6 matching bases. The CDR3 is made up of 14 amino acids. Deletions cut 5 bases from V and 2 bases from J, with 13 bases between. The V gene's germline CDR1 is LNHDA and CDR2 SQIVND (reference sequence). CDR3: CASSQQGAAYEQYF. In nucleotides, the CDR3 is TGTGCCAGTAGTCAACAGGGAGCTGCCTACGAGCAGTACTTC.

Turning to this clone: Different DNA sequences within this sample yield the same CDR3. This chain uses TRBV18 with TRBJ1-2; D call uncertain. The germline CDR1 and CDR2 sequences are KGHSH and LQKENI. Trimming pared 2 bases from V and 1 base from J, leaving 8 bases between. The CDR3 contains 14 residues. CDR3 region: CASSPGGVNYGYTF. CDR3 in DNA: TGTGCCAGCTCACCAGGCGGGGTTAACTATGGCTACACCTTC.

Note on this clone: The junction shows a germline mismatch at one end, possibly a read error. J is TRBJ2-1 and V is TRBV6-5, with D perhaps matching TRBD2 (6 bases). CDR1 is MNHEY and CDR2 is SVGAGI in the germline V gene. This CDR3 is built from 15 residues. This CDR3 reads CASSYDRDSSNEQFF. DNA for the CDR3: TGTGCCAGCAGTTACGATCGGGACTCCTCCAATGAGCAGTTCTTC.

The rearrangement uses TRBV5-6 and TRBJ2-1; a weak D match, TRBD2 (6 bases). V lost 0 bases, J lost 5 bases, and 12 bases lay in between. The CDR3 spans 15 residues. The V gene's germline CDR1 is SGHDT and CDR2 YYEEEE. This CDR3 reads CASSLVKPGDNEQFF. For the CDR3, the DNA is TGTGCCAGCAGCTTGGTCAAGCCGGGGGACAATGAGCAGTTCTTC.

The rearrangement joins TRBV28 to TRBJ2-7; D may be TRBD1 (6 bases). CDR3 size: 18 residues. V was trimmed by 5 bases and J by 4 bases, leaving 27 bases between them. CDR1 is MDHEN, CDR2 SYDVKM, per germline. CDR3 sequence (DNA): TGTGCCAGCAGTCCCGCAAGAGACACAGGGAGAGAAGAGTACGAGCAGTACTTC. It specifies CASSPARDTGREEYEQYF.

The chain employs TRBV9 and TRBJ2-7; 9 bases are shared with TRBD1. Germline CDR1 reads SGDLS; CDR2 reads YYNGEE. After removal of 3 bases from V and 5 bases from J, the junction contained 3 bases not matched to a gene. The CDR3 sequence is 13 residues long. This CDR3 reads CASSAWDRDEQYF. CDR3 in DNA: TGTGCCAGCAGCGCCTGGGACAGGGACGAGCAGTACTTC. Complete variable domain (other parts from reference TRBV9 and TRBJ2-7): DSGVTQTPKHLITATGQRVTLRCSPRSGDLSVYWYQQSLDQGLQFLIQYYNGEERAKGNILERFSAQQFPDLHSELNLSSLELGDSALYFCASSAWDRDEQYFGPGTRLTVT.

The V call is TRBV5-1, the J call TRBJ2-1; possible D gene TRBD2, 5 bases. The CDR3 runs 13 residues. Trimming pared 1 base from V and 8 bases from J, leaving 10 bases between. Germline V gives CDR1 SGHRS, CDR2 YFSETQ. CDR3 bases: TGCGCCAGCAGCTTGATCGGGAAGGATGAGCAGTTCTTC. Amino acids: CASSLIGKDEQFF. The entire variable domain, with the rest obtained from reference TRBV5-1 and TRBJ2-1, is as follows: KAGVTQTPRYLIKTRGQQVTLSCSPISGHRSVSWYQQTPGQGLQFLFEYFSETQRNKGNFPGRFSGRQFSNSRSEMNVSTLELGDSALYLCASSLIGKDEQFFGPGTRLTVL.

This clone was counted between two and nine times. J is TRBJ1-1 and V is TRBV3-1 (or the pseudogene TRBV3-2), with 7 bases matching TRBD1. This CDR3 region has 15 residues. V lost 6 bases to trimming and J lost 0 bases; unmatched junction nucleotides: 7. Germline CDR1 LGHDT, CDR2 YNNKEL (reference sequence). The CDR3: CASRRDSGLNTEAFF. The CDR3 DNA is TGTGCCAGCAGGAGGGACAGTGGTTTGAACACTGAAGCTTTCTTT.

This clone has only one observation. The V and J genes are TRBV20-1 and TRBJ2-3; 8 bases match TRBD2. The CDR3 contains 13 residues. The J segment lost 4 bases and the V segment lost 3 bases, leaving 3 bases of the junction unmatched. Germline values: CDR1 DFQATT, CDR2 SNEGSKA (reference sequence). The CDR3 DNA reads TGCAGTGCTAGTCGGGAGGGCCCAGATACGCAGTATTTT. This translates into CSASREGPDTQYF.

This clone was observed a few times. The chain joins TRBV24-1 to TRBJ1-5; 9 positions match TRBD1. V shed 4 bases and J 9 bases; nucleotides not matched to a gene: 3. There are 13 residues in the CDR3. Germline CDR1 KGHDR, CDR2 SFDVKD. CDR3 loop: CATSDGQGRPQHF. The CDR3 DNA reads as TGTGCCACCAGTGACGGACAGGGGCGGCCCCAGCATTTT.

This clone was seen a handful of times. This rearrangement joins TRBV5-1 to TRBJ1-4; 10 bases align to TRBD1. V lost 4 bases to trimming and J lost 8 bases; unmatched junction nucleotides: 8. CDR1 SGHRS and CDR2 YFSETQ come from the germline V gene. The CDR3 runs to 15 residues. As DNA, the CDR3 is TGCGCCAGCAGCCCGGGGGACAGGGGACGGGAAAAACTGTTTTTT. Its protein is CASSPGDRGREKLFF.

A few counts support this clone. The genes are TRBV6-6 and TRBJ1-1; TRBD1 is a possible D gene (5 bases). The ends were cut back, 6 bases at V and 10 bases at J, with 15 bases in the middle. The CDR3 is 12 residues long. The germline V gene encodes CDR1 MNHNY and CDR2 SVGAGI (reference sequence). This CDR3 reads CASSPSQGSAFF. Here the CDR3 DNA reads TGTGCCAGCAGCCCGAGCCAGGGTTCAGCTTTCTTT.

This rearrangement joins TRBV7-3 to TRBJ2-7; 10 bases agree with TRBD2. J lost 3 bases, V lost 2 bases, and 4 bases had no gene match. This CDR3 is built from 15 residues. Germline assignment: CDR1 SGHTA and CDR2 FQGTGA. The CDR3 is CASSLFPSGSYEQYF. The CDR3, as DNA: TGTGCCAGCAGCTTATTTCCTAGCGGGAGCTACGAGCAGTACTTC.

V usage is TRBV4-2 and J usage is TRBJ1-1; D is uncertain. Trimming cost V 1 base and J 1 base, with 13 bases left between them. Germline CDR1 LGHNA, CDR2 YNFKEQ. The CDR3 extends over 16 amino acids. As DNA, the CDR3 is TGTGCCAGCAGCCAAGTCGGTCGAGGCTGGAACACTGAAGCTTTCTTT. This gives the protein CASSQVGRGWNTEAFF.

The chain is built from TRBV3-1 (or the pseudogene TRBV3-2) and TRBJ1-4, with a possible D match to TRBD1 (5 bases). The CDR3 length is 17 residues. Germline CDR1 LGHDT, CDR2 YNNKEL (reference sequence). V lost 4 bases to trimming and J lost 4 bases, with 19 bases between them. DNA for the CDR3: TGTGCCAGCAGCCTCTTATTGGAAGGGGCCGGTAATGAAAAACTGTTTTTT. This gives the protein CASSLLLEGAGNEKLFF.